This TCR beta chain emerged from a study of CD8+CD57+ T cells in acquired aplastic anemia. At the level of the study: DNA recovered from sorted CD4+ and CD8+ cells had a mean of approximately 3.2 ug. Healthy-donor CD4+ cells averaged approximately 9.8 million reads.

This clonotype came up many times. The antigen remains undetermined. The study profiled TCR beta VDJ and CDR3 using genomic DNA as template. TCRdb reprocessed the reads via MiXCR and lists one record per CDR3 protein. This table holds 65,000 or so distinct CDR3 sequences, roughly 54% found once. V lost 6 bases and J lost 2; bases outside the gene matches: 4. The CDR3 spans 15 residues. Germline V lookup: CDR1 KGHDR, CDR2 SFDVKD. Findings and limits, study-wide: Significant differences in CD8+ Simpson's diversity were not observed between patients and controls. Researchers report that 25 to 30 CD8+ CDR3 sequences appeared in both patients and controls.

The TCR was taken from a human donor in good health, serving as a control. The rearrangement uses TRBV24-1 and TRBJ2-2; TRBD2 aligns across 8 bases. Sequencing used sorted CD4+, CD8+, or CD8+CD57+ T cells (not recorded which) from PBMCs. The CDR3 region is CATSQLAENTGELFF. The CDR3 DNA follows: TGTGCCACCAGTCAACTAGCGGAAAACACCGGGGAGCTGTTTTTT.